One and the same sample provided the 26 T cell receptor beta chains below, sequenced in a study of cytomegalovirus exposure and HLA in healthy donors. A multiplex PCR was run with 60 Vbeta primers and 13 Jbeta primers. Clones were read by immunoSEQ multiplex PCR, and TCRdb kept only the in-frame ones, dropping some. The sample consists of some 140,000 clones, around four fifths of them appearing once. The sequencing sample was made of PBMCs. The receptors come from a man aged 35-49 years in good health and CMV-seronegative.

The chain has TRBV6-1 and TRBJ1-1, with a weak D call TRBD1 (5 bases). V was trimmed by 3 bases and J by 0 bases, leaving 17 bases between them. Germline V lookup: CDR1 MNHNS, CDR2 SASEGT. The CDR3 has 17 amino acids. CDR3 sequence reads: CASSEAQRQRLNTEAFF. CDR3 DNA: TGTGCCAGCAGTGAGGCTCAGAGACAGAGATTGAACACTGAAGCTTTCTTT.

V usage is TRBV7-8 and J usage is TRBJ1-1; no reliable D call. The length of the CDR3 is 12 residues. Trimming removed 4 bases from V and 8 bases from J, with 11 bases in between. CDR1 and CDR2 from the germline V gene are SGHVS and FQNEAQ. CDR3 amino acids: CASSSSQFEAFF. The CDR3, as DNA: TGTGCCAGCAGCTCCTCCCAGTTCGAAGCTTTCTTT.

The J gene is TRBJ2-5, the V gene TRBV7-8, with 10 bases matching TRBD2. CDR1 and CDR2 (germline): SGHVS, FQNEAQ. J gave up 8 bases and V 2 bases, and 2 bases lay outside the gene matches. The CDR3 is made up of 13 amino acids. CDR3 in amino acids: CASSLLAGATQYF. The CDR3 nucleotides read TGTGCCAGCAGCTTACTAGCGGGGGCTACCCAGTACTTC.

This chain connects TRBV18 to TRBJ2-1, with 7 bases lining up with TRBD1. In germline, CDR1 is KGHSH, CDR2 LQKENI. J lost 6 bases, V lost 4 bases, and 12 bases had no gene match. The CDR3 is 16 residues long. DNA of the CDR3: TGTGCCAGCTCACTAAGGACAGGCGGTTTAGGCAATGAGCAGTTCTTC. Translating gives CASSLRTGGLGNEQFF.

J is TRBJ1-1 and V is TRBV29-1, with a possible D match to TRBD1 (5 bases). CDR3 length: 12 amino acids. CDR1 and CDR2 (germline): SQVTM, ANQGSEA. V lost 4 bases, J lost 4 bases, and 10 bases lay in between. CDR3 sequence: CSVVGGTTEAFF. The CDR3 DNA reads TGCAGCGTTGTGGGGGGGACCACTGAAGCTTTCTTT.

The chain combines TRBV2 with TRBJ2-1; maybe TRBD2 (6 bases). Between the trimmed V and J ends, which lost 5 bases and 5 bases, there was a span of 19 bases. Germline lookup yields CDR1 SNHLY and CDR2 FYNNEI. The CDR3 runs 16 residues. The CDR3, as DNA: TGTGCCAGCAGTTACCAACCGGGACTTTTAGACAATGAGCAGTTCTTC. This sequence encodes CASSYQPGLLDNEQFF.

V usage is TRBV28 and J usage is TRBJ2-6, with TRBD1 as a possible D gene (6 bases). The CDR3 consists of 15 residues. Trimming took off 6 bases at V and 1 base at J, with 10 bases between the two ends. The germline V gene has CDR1 MDHEN and CDR2 SYDVKM. CDR3 nucleotides: TGTGCCAGCAGCTCCACAGGGTCTGGGGCCAACGTCCTGACTTTC. Its protein product is CASSSTGSGANVLTF.

Concerning this clone itself: The junction departs from germline at one end; a sequencing error may be responsible. The chain has TRBV7-7 and TRBJ2-1, with 9 bases aligning to TRBD1. This CDR3 has 14 residues. Germline V gene sequence: CDR1 SSHAT, CDR2 FNYEAQ (reference sequence). The CDR3 sequence is CASSLGQGFDEQFF. DNA for the CDR3: TGTGCTAGCAGCTTGGGACAGGGTTTCGATGAGCAGTTCTTC. The full variable domain, rest sourced from reference TRBV7-7 and TRBJ2-1, is GAGVSQSPRYKVTKRGQDVTLRCDPISSHATLYWYQQALGQGPEFLTYFNYEAQPDKSGLPSDRFSAERPEGSISTLTIQRTEQRDSAMYRCASSLGQGFDEQFFGPGTRLTVL.

This clone was counted only a few times. The chain combines TRBV2 with TRBJ2-2, with TRBD2 as a possible D gene (6 bases). V shed 7 bases and J shed 7 bases, with 10 bases lying between them. Germline V gene sequence: CDR1 SNHLY, CDR2 FYNNEI. The CDR3 is 12 residues long. The CDR3 DNA is TGTGCCAGCACCTTGGAGGGCGGGGAGCTGTTTTTT. Translation: CASTLEGGELFF.

The V and J genes are TRBV4-3 and TRBJ2-7; no definite D call. This CDR3 spans 14 amino acids. V was shortened by 0 bases and J by 0 bases, with 6 bases between the two germline ends. Germline V CDR1 and CDR2: LGHNA, YSLEER. The chain's CDR3 is CASSQEGYSYEQYF. DNA for the CDR3: TGCGCCAGCAGCCAAGAGGGCTACTCCTACGAGCAGTACTTC.

This chain connects TRBV14 to TRBJ1-1; 8 bases map to TRBD1. The V gene end was trimmed by 4 bases and the J gene end by 1 base; junction bases not matched to a gene: 5. The CDR3 extends over 15 amino acids. CDR1 is SGHDN and CDR2 is FVKESK in the germline V gene. As DNA, the CDR3 is TGTGCCAGCAGCCGTCTGACAGGGGCGAACACTGAAGCTTTCTTT. Residues: CASSRLTGANTEAFF.

This clone was observed a few times. V and J are TRBV18 and TRBJ1-5, with no clear D. Germline-derived CDR1 and CDR2 are KGHSH and LQKENI. The V gene lost 4 bases and the J gene lost 5 bases, with 9 bases spanning the gap. This CDR3 comprises 13 residues. In DNA, the CDR3 is TGTGCCAGCTCACTTTCTATGGATCAGCCCCAGCATTTT. Its protein is CASSLSMDQPQHF.

This clone was seen only once. The chain joins TRBV10-2 to TRBJ2-1, with 13 bases matching TRBD2. The CDR3 has 18 amino acids. V lost 0 bases, J lost 8 bases, and 10 bases stayed unmatched. The germline V gene encodes CDR1 WSHSY and CDR2 SAAADI. This CDR3 is CASSESREALAGGDEQFF. The CDR3 DNA reads TGCGCCAGCAGTGAGTCAAGGGAGGCACTAGCGGGAGGGGATGAGCAGTTCTTC.

The chain uses TRBV19 and TRBJ1-1; a possible D gene is TRBD1 (5 bases). V was shortened by 5 bases and J by 1 base, with 11 bases between the two germline ends. The CDR3 totals 14 residues. CDR1 is LNHDA and CDR2 is SQIVND in the germline V gene (reference sequence). This CDR3 is CASSPRQQNTEAFF. The DNA for the CDR3 is TGTGCCAGTAGTCCCCGACAGCAGAACACTGAAGCTTTCTTT.

V gene TRBV21-1 combines with J gene TRBJ2-7; the table's TRBD1 call for D was not verified on the DNA. TRBV21-1 is a pseudogene locus. The CDR3 extends over 15 amino acids. CDR3 sequence (DNA): TGTGCCAGCAGCATCCGGGACAGGGGATCCTACGAGCAGTACTTC. Its protein is CASSIRDRGSYEQYF.

In DNA form, the CDR3 reads TGTGCCAGCAGTACAACCGGGACAGGGAAGAATGAGCAGTTCTTC. Its translation is CASSTTGTGKNEQFF. V gene TRBV6-5 combines with J gene TRBJ2-1, with 9 positions matching TRBD1. In germline, CDR1 is MNHEY, CDR2 SVGAGI. The CDR3 covers 15 residues. The V and J ends lost 5 bases and 7 bases, in that order; junction bases with no gene match: 9.

This chain connects TRBV11-3 to TRBJ2-2; D is perhaps TRBD2 (8 bases). This CDR3 has 16 amino acids. CDR1 SGHNT and CDR2 YENEEA come from the germline V gene. Deletions cut 5 bases from V and 5 bases from J, with 18 bases between. In nucleotides, the CDR3 is TGTGCCAGCAGCCCCCGGGAGGGGGCCGGTACCGGGGAGCTGTTTTTT. Amino acid sequence: CASSPREGAGTGELFF.

Comment on this clone: At one of its ends the junction is not consistent with the germline gene, which may arise from a read error. J is TRBJ2-5 and V is TRBV7-9; D gene unclear. This CDR3 is built from 8 residues. Germline CDR1 SEHNR, CDR2 FQNEAQ (reference sequence). CDR3 DNA: TGTTCCAGCAGCCCCCCCAACTTC. This encodes CSSSPPNF.

This clone came up once. The chain employs TRBV11-2 and TRBJ2-7; 8 positions match TRBD1. The V gene end was trimmed by 3 bases and the J gene end by 0 bases; junction bases not matched to a gene: 10. Germline V gene data show CDR1 as SGHAT and CDR2 as FQNNGV. The CDR3 is 17 amino acids. CDR3 nucleotides: TGTGCCAGCAGCTTGGGGCCGGGGACAGGCGCCTCCTACGAGCAGTACTTC. It codes for CASSLGPGTGASYEQYF.

CDR3 region: CAISEGLRPNEKLFF. CDR3 nucleotides: TGTGCCATCAGTGAGGGACTGAGACCCAATGAAAAACTGTTTTTT. The chain couples TRBV10-3 to TRBJ1-4, with D uncertain. V was cut by 2 bases and J by 5 bases, with 12 bases left in between. Germline V CDR1 and CDR2: ENHRY, SYGVKD. The CDR3 has 15 residues.

The chain is built from TRBV4-1 and TRBJ1-2, with 9 nucleotides matching TRBD1. CDR1 is MGHRA, CDR2 YSYEKL, per germline. V gave up 4 bases and J gave up 4 bases; unmatched junction bases: 7. This CDR3 contains 15 residues. CDR3 in amino acids: CASSPGTGSGYGYTF. CDR3 in DNA: TGCGCCAGCAGCCCAGGGACAGGGAGCGGCTATGGCTACACCTTC.

The CDR3 loop reads CASSQGSSQRVEDHEQYF. The DNA of the CDR3 is TGTGCCAGCAGCCAAGGAAGTAGCCAGCGGGTGGAGGACCACGAGCAGTACTTC. The chain has TRBV4-2 and TRBJ2-7; possible D gene TRBD2, 6 bases. CDR3 length: 18 amino acids. CDR1 is LGHNA, CDR2 YNFKEQ, per germline. V lost 1 base, J lost 5 bases, and 24 bases lay in between.

CDR3 region: CASSSGRATNEQFF. The CDR3 DNA is TGTGCCAGCAGTAGCGGGAGGGCCACAAATGAGCAGTTCTTC. The chain joins TRBV5-4 to TRBJ2-1; 11 bases map to TRBD2. The CDR3 is 14 residues long. V shed 5 bases, J shed 7 bases, and the junction held 5 bases outside the gene matches. Germline values: CDR1 SGHNT, CDR2 YYREEE (reference sequence). Full variable domain (missing parts from reference TRBV5-4 and TRBJ2-1): ETGVTQSPTHLIKTRGQQVTLRCSSQSGHNTVSWYQQALGQGPQFIFQYYREEENGRGNFPPRFSGLQFPNYSSELNVNALELDDSALYLCASSSGRATNEQFFGPGTRLTVL.

The rearrangement joins TRBV20-1 to TRBJ1-3; D not certain. CDR1 and CDR2 from the germline V gene are DFQATT and SNEGSKA (reference sequence). This CDR3 has 11 amino acids. Deletions cut 4 bases from V and 3 bases from J, with 4 bases between. This chain's CDR3 is CSATRGNTIYF. CDR3 nucleotides: TGCAGTGCTACGCGTGGAAACACCATATATTTT.

The rearrangement joins TRBV7-9 to TRBJ2-5; a possible D gene is TRBD1 (5 bases). The J call could be wrong; TRBJ2-7 is a better fit for the DNA end. The CDR3 is made up of 13 amino acids. From germline, CDR1 is SEHNR and CDR2 FQNEAQ (reference sequence). Written as DNA, the CDR3 is TGTGCCAGCAGCTTTGAGGACAACTACGAGCAGTACTTC. Translated, it gives CASSFEDNYEQYF.

This CDR3 reads CASSIGTGELEKLFF. The DNA of the CDR3 is TGTGCCAGCAGCATAGGGACAGGGGAATTGGAAAAACTGTTTTTT. The chain combines TRBV21-1 with TRBJ1-4; the table calls TRBD1, which could not be checked here. TRBV21-1 is a listed pseudogene. There are 15 residues in the CDR3.